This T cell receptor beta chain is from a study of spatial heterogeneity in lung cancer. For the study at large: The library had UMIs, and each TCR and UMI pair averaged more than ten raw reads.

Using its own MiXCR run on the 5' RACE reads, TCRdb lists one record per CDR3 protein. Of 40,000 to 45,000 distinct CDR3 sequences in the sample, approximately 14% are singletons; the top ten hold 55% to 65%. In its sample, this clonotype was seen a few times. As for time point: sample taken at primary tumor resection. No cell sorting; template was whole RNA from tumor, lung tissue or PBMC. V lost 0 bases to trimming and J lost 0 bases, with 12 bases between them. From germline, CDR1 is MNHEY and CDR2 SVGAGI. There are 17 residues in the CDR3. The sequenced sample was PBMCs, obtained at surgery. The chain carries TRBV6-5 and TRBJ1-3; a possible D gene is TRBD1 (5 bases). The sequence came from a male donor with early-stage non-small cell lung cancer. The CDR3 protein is CASSYSGTVFSGNTIYF. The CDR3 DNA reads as TGTGCCAGCAGTTACTCGGGGACTGTATTCTCTGGAAACACCATATATTTT.